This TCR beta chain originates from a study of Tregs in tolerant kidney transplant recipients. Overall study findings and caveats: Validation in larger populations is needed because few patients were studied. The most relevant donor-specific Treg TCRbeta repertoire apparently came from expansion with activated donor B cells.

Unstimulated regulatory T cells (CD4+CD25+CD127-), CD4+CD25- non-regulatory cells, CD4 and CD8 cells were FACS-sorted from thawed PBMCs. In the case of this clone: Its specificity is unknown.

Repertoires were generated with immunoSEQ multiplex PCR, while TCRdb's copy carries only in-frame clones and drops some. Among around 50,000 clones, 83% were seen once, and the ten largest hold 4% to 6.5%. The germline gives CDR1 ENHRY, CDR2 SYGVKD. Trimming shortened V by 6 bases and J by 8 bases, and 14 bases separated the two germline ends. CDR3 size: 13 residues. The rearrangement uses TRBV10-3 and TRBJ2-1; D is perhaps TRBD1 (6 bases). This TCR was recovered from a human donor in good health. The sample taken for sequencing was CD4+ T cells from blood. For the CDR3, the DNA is TGTGCCATCAGGGGGGCAGGGAGCGATGAGCAGTTCTTC. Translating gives CAIRGAGSDEQFF.